The entry below gives a single TCR beta chain sequence along with its context. The entry originates in a study of blood T cell repertoires in COVID-19. Repertoires were generated with immunoSEQ multiplex PCR, while TCRdb's copy carries only in-frame clones and drops some. Seen here are tens of thousands of clones, roughly 86% observed once, and the top ten hold about 7%. Germline V gives CDR1 LGHDT, CDR2 YNNKEL (reference sequence). V was pared by 5 bases and J by 6 bases, with 1 base of the junction left unmatched. The CDR3 sequence is 13 residues long. The receptor's source is a man aged 50-60 years with active COVID-19. The rearrangement links TRBV3-1 (or the pseudogene TRBV3-2) to TRBJ2-2; 9 nucleotides match TRBD1. Sequencing used peripheral blood. The CDR3 spells CASSGQGSGELFF. The CDR3 nucleotides are TGTGCCAGCAGCGGACAGGGGTCCGGGGAGCTGTTTTTT.